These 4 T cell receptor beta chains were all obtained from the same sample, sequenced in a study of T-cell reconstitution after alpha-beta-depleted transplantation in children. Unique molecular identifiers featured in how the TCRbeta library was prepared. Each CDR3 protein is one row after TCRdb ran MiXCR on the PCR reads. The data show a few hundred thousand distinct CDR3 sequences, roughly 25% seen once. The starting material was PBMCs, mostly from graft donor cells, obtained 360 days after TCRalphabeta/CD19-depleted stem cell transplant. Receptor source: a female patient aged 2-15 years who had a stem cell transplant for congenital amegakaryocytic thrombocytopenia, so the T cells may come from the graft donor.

CDR3 nucleotides: TGTGCCAGCAGCGGGGTGGTGGGCAATCAGCCCCAGCATTTT. Its protein is CASSGVVGNQPQHF. The chain has TRBV6-2 or TRBV6-3 and TRBJ1-5; D remains unclear. Trimming took off 6 bases at V and 2 bases at J, with 11 bases between the two ends. Germline V gene data show CDR1 as MNHEY and CDR2 as SVGEGT. The CDR3 has 14 amino acids.

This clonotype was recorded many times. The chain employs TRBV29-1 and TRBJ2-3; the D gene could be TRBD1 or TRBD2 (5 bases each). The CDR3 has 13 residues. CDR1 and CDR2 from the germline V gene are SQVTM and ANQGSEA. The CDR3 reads CSGRGRGTDTQYF. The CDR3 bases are TGCAGTGGCCGGGGCAGAGGGACAGATACGCAGTATTTT.

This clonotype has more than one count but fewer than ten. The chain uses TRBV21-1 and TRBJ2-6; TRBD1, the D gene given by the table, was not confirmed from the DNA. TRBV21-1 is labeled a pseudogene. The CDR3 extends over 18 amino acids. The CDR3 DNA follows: TGTGCCAGCAGCACCTGGACAGCCGACCGAACTGGGGCCAACGTCCTGACTTTC. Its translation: CASSTWTADRTGANVLTF.

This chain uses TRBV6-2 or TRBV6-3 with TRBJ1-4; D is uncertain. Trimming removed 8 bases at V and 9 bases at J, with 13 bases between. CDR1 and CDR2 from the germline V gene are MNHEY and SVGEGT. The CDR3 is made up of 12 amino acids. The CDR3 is CASRDGNKKLFF. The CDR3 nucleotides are TGTGCCAGCCGTGATGGGAATAAAAAACTGTTTTTT.